The next 27 T cell receptor beta chains were all read from a single sample in a study of blood T cell repertoires in COVID-19 (dated by TCRdb to about 2020). The library was prepared using the immunoSEQ multiplex PCR assay. TCRdb retrieved this table from immuneACCESS and kept in-frame rearrangements only. Not all clones are present; in checked studies, unresolved V genes account for under half, and no reason is known for the remainder. The sample table lists tens of thousands of clones, 70% to 80% of them with a count of one. The ten top clones hold nearly 25% of the sample. The sequenced sample consisted of peripheral blood. Receptors were obtained from a human donor in a cohort sampled during active COVID-19.

V is TRBV6-5 and J is TRBJ2-7, with D perhaps matching TRBD1 (6 bases). V shed 6 bases and J shed 7 bases, with 16 bases lying between them. The CDR3 loop spans 13 amino acids. Germline CDR1 reads MNHEY; CDR2 reads SVGAGI. For the CDR3, the DNA is TGTGCCAGCAGGTCCGGGACACCTTGGGAGCAGTACTTC. The encoded protein is CASRSGTPWEQYF.

The V and J genes are TRBV5-1 and TRBJ2-7; weak D call: TRBD1 (6 bases). This CDR3 comprises 12 residues. Germline CDR1 reads SGHRS; CDR2 reads YFSETQ. The V gene lost 0 bases and the J gene lost 5 bases, with 6 bases spanning the gap. CDR3 DNA sequence: TGCGCCAGCAGCTTGGACAGGGACGAGCAGTACTTC. It encodes CASSLDRDEQYF.

This clone was recorded a few times. The V and J genes are TRBV11-2 and TRBJ2-3; no firm D call. This CDR3 has 13 amino acids. Germline loops: CDR1 SGHAT, CDR2 FQNNGV. V was cut by 5 bases and J by 4 bases, with 10 bases left in between. Here the CDR3 DNA reads TGTGCCAGCAGCCAGACTCATCCAGATACGCAGTATTTT. It yields the protein CASSQTHPDTQYF.

This clone is a singleton in its sample. J is TRBJ1-2 and V is TRBV6-5, with TRBD1 identical over 10 bases. V shed 6 bases, J shed 4 bases, and the junction held 2 bases outside the gene matches. Germline V gene lookup returns CDR1 MNHEY and CDR2 SVGAGI. The CDR3 totals 13 residues. The CDR3 DNA reads TGTGCCAGCAGCCGGGACAGGGGCTATGGCTACACCTTC. Its translation: CASSRDRGYGYTF.

The chain links TRBV19 to TRBJ2-7; D not certain. V lost 9 bases and J lost 5, with 11 bases in between. CDR1 LNHDA and CDR2 SQIVND come from the germline V gene (reference sequence). This CDR3 contains 11 residues. CDR3 coding DNA: TGTGCCAGCCAGTGGGCCAACGAGCAGTACTTC. It is translated as CASQWANEQYF.

In this sample, this clone turned up once. The chain is built from TRBV2 and TRBJ2-1, with D maybe TRBD2 (6 bases). This CDR3 has 17 residues. V was pared by 3 bases and J by 8 bases, with 23 bases between. Germline V gene data show CDR1 as SNHLY and CDR2 as FYNNEI. CDR3 protein: CASSENLVAGPGHEQFF. In DNA, the CDR3 is TGTGCCAGCAGTGAGAATTTGGTGGCGGGGCCAGGACATGAGCAGTTCTTC.

The chain uses TRBV5-1 and TRBJ2-3, with D possibly being TRBD1 (5 bases). Trimming took 4 bases from V and 4 from J, leaving 13 bases between them. The germline V gene encodes CDR1 SGHRS and CDR2 YFSETQ. This CDR3 has 14 amino acids. The CDR3 nucleotides are TGCGCCAGCAGCGACAGCTTGTCCTCAGATACGCAGTATTTT. This translates into CASSDSLSSDTQYF.

The chain recombines TRBV4-2 with TRBJ2-5, with D possibly matching TRBD2 (5 bases). V shed 0 bases and J shed 1 base, with 15 bases lying between them. Germline V gene data show CDR1 as LGHNA and CDR2 as YNFKEQ. The length of the CDR3 is 17 residues. The CDR3 sequence is CASSQDKSGEGQETQYF. The CDR3 nucleotides are TGTGCCAGCAGCCAAGATAAAAGCGGAGAAGGCCAAGAGACCCAGTACTTC.

The chain employs TRBV11-2 and TRBJ2-7; perhaps TRBD2 as D (5 bases). Trimming left V 5 bases short and J 7 bases short, with 9 bases between. The length of the CDR3 is 11 residues. Germline V gene data show CDR1 as SGHAT and CDR2 as FQNNGV. The CDR3 reads CASSLGDEQYF. CDR3 nucleotides: TGTGCCAGCAGCCTCGGGGATGAGCAGTACTTC.

The chain links TRBV19 to TRBJ2-3; the match to TRBD2 covers 13 bases. Trimming at V came to 4 bases and at J to 5 bases, leaving 12 bases not matched to a gene. In germline, CDR1 is LNHDA, CDR2 SQIVND (reference sequence). The CDR3 runs to 18 residues. The CDR3 sequence is CASSTPVPGLAGEDTQYF. DNA for the CDR3: TGTGCCAGTAGTACACCCGTCCCAGGACTAGCGGGAGAAGATACGCAGTATTTT.

The rearrangement uses TRBV5-4 and TRBJ2-1; 8 bases line up with TRBD1. Germline V gene lookup returns CDR1 SGHNT and CDR2 YYREEE (reference sequence). This CDR3 spans 15 amino acids. The trim removed 3 bases at V and 4 bases at J, leaving 6 bases unmatched. The CDR3 DNA reads TGTGCCAGCAGCTCCAGGGGGCTGTATTACAATGAGCAGTTCTTC. Amino acid sequence: CASSSRGLYYNEQFF.

The V call is TRBV7-2, the J call TRBJ2-5; D uncertain. The length of the CDR3 is 11 residues. Trimming stripped 5 bases from V and 2 bases from J, with 3 bases between. The germline V gene encodes CDR1 SGHTA and CDR2 FQGNSA. This chain's CDR3 is CASSLQETQYF. The DNA for the CDR3 is TGTGCCAGCAGCCTACAAGAGACCCAGTACTTC.

This sequence joins TRBV19 and TRBJ1-2; 9 bases are shared with TRBD1. From germline, CDR1 is LNHDA and CDR2 SQIVND (reference sequence). Losses at the gene ends were 3 bases for V and 4 bases for J; bases not matched to a gene: 6. This CDR3 is built from 15 residues. This chain's CDR3 is CASSMATGGVYGYTF. CDR3 DNA: TGTGCCAGTAGTATGGCGACAGGGGGGGTCTATGGCTACACCTTC.

The chain has TRBV20-1 and TRBJ2-7; no clear D gene. V shed 3 bases and J shed 7 bases, with 10 bases lying between them. Germline CDR1 DFQATT, CDR2 SNEGSKA (reference sequence). This CDR3 region has 11 residues. The CDR3 spells CSASGAREQYF. The CDR3 region has the DNA TGCAGTGCTAGCGGAGCTAGGGAGCAGTACTTC.

The rearrangement uses TRBV7-2 and TRBJ2-7; 7 bases align to TRBD1. CDR1 is SGHTA, CDR2 FQGNSA, per germline. The V segment lost 2 bases and the J segment 6 bases; nucleotides outside the gene matches: 10. This CDR3 is 15 amino acids long. The CDR3 DNA reads as TGTGCCAGCAGCTTATTCGCACCGACAGGGTCCGAGCAGTACTTC. This gives the protein CASSLFAPTGSEQYF.

This chain joins TRBV6-5 and TRBJ2-7; TRBD2 matches 9 bases. In germline, CDR1 is MNHEY, CDR2 SVGAGI. With V trimmed by 10 bases and J by 2 bases, 6 bases remained unmatched. This CDR3 contains 13 residues. CDR3 coding DNA: TGTGCCACGACATTAGCGGGAGCCTACGAGCAGTACTTC. Protein product: CATTLAGAYEQYF.

This chain uses TRBV6-6 with TRBJ1-1; tentatively, D is TRBD1 (5 bases). Trimming removed 6 bases at V and 0 bases at J, with 14 bases between. This CDR3 has 15 residues. The germline CDR1 and CDR2 sequences are MNHNY and SVGAGI (reference sequence). The CDR3 reads CASSKGRSMNTEAFF. The DNA of the CDR3 is TGTGCCAGCAGCAAGGGGCGTTCCATGAACACTGAAGCTTTCTTT.

The DNA of the CDR3 is TGCGCCAGCAGCCAAGACATCAACAATCCCGGAAACACCATATATTTT. This translates into CASSQDINNPGNTIYF. The V call is TRBV4-3, the J call TRBJ1-3; no firm D call. Trimming took off 0 bases at V and 4 bases at J, with 13 bases between the two ends. The CDR3 loop spans 16 amino acids. Germline V CDR1 and CDR2: LGHNA, YSLEER.

The V gene is TRBV5-4, the J gene TRBJ1-2; unclear D gene. Deletions cut 3 bases from V and 6 bases from J, with 6 bases between. The CDR3 spans 11 residues. Germline V gene data show CDR1 as SGHNT and CDR2 as YYREEE (reference sequence). As DNA, the CDR3 is TGTGCCAGCAGCTCAGCGAATGGCTACACCTTC. It yields the protein CASSSANGYTF.

This sequence joins TRBV7-2 and TRBJ2-2, with 7 nucleotides matching TRBD1. From germline, CDR1 is SGHTA and CDR2 FQGNSA. The CDR3 totals 14 residues. Losses at the gene ends were 2 bases for V and 4 bases for J; bases not matched to a gene: 1. Here the CDR3 reads CASSLRDSTGELFF. The CDR3 region has the DNA TGTGCCAGCAGCTTAAGGGACAGCACCGGGGAGCTGTTTTTT.

The chain uses TRBV27 and TRBJ2-5, with no clear D. The germline CDR1 and CDR2 sequences are MNHEY and SMNVEV (reference sequence). Trimming stripped 5 bases from V and 1 base from J, with 14 bases between. CDR3 size: 15 residues. CDR3 nucleotides: TGTGCCAGCAGTCCCCAACGCAGTACCCAAGAGACCCAGTACTTC. It is translated as CASSPQRSTQETQYF.

This clone was detected only once. This chain joins TRBV19 and TRBJ1-1; 7 bases are shared with TRBD1. CDR3 length: 16 residues. V was clipped by 5 bases and J by 0 bases; unmatched bases: 9. Looked up from germline, CDR1 is LNHDA and CDR2 is SQIVND (reference sequence). CDR3 in DNA: TGTGCCAGTAGTCCCGGGGACAGAATCATGAACACTGAAGCTTTCTTT. As protein: CASSPGDRIMNTEAFF.

The chain joins TRBV20-1 to TRBJ2-2; 11 nucleotides align to TRBD2. CDR1 is DFQATT, CDR2 SNEGSKA, per germline (reference sequence). The CDR3 totals 18 residues. Trimming at V came to 6 bases and at J to 0 bases, leaving 12 bases not matched to a gene. CDR3 DNA sequence: TGCAGTGCCAGTCGCAGACTAGCGGGGTTCGCGAACACCGGGGAGCTGTTTTTT. Encoded protein: CSASRRLAGFANTGELFF.

The rearrangement uses TRBV28 and TRBJ2-2; D gene unclear. The CDR3 spans 11 residues. V gave up 6 bases and J gave up 4 bases, with 3 bases separating them. Germline CDR1 reads MDHEN; CDR2 reads SYDVKM. CDR3: CASRLTGELFF. The CDR3 DNA reads as TGTGCCAGCAGACTCACCGGGGAGCTGTTTTTT.

The rearrangement links TRBV4-1 to TRBJ1-4, with 7 bases that match TRBD1. With 0 bases clipped from V and 0 bases from J, the junction kept 10 bases outside the gene matches. In germline, CDR1 is MGHRA, CDR2 YSYEKL. The CDR3 sequence is 19 residues long. CDR3 sequence: CASSQDPQGTEATNEKLFF. CDR3 sequence (DNA): TGCGCCAGCAGCCAAGATCCCCAGGGGACAGAAGCAACTAATGAAAAACTGTTTTTT.

The chain carries TRBV7-2 and TRBJ2-7; 8 bases are a match to TRBD2. V lost 8 bases and J lost 5; bases outside the gene matches: 11. From germline, CDR1 is SGHTA and CDR2 FQGNSA. The CDR3 totals 14 residues. In DNA, the CDR3 is TGTGCCAGCGGCCGGGGACTAGTTCCCCACGAGCAGTACTTC. Protein product: CASGRGLVPHEQYF.

This CDR3 is CATSSRTEIGYTF. The CDR3 DNA sequence: TGTGCCACCAGCAGCAGGACAGAAATAGGCTACACCTTC. The V gene is TRBV15, the J gene TRBJ1-2; a weak D match, TRBD1 (6 bases). The germline CDR1 and CDR2 sequences are LNHNV and YYDKDF (reference sequence). The V gene lost 3 bases and the J gene lost 8 bases, with 13 bases spanning the gap. The CDR3 consists of 13 residues.